This entry is about one T cell receptor (beta chain). Its antigen is not known. One end of the junction is discordant with germline, which a read error may explain. CDR3 size: 16 residues. CDR1 SGHKS and CDR2 YYEKEE come from the germline V gene (reference sequence). Primers for the PCR totalled 60 Vbeta and 13 Jbeta. The protocol was immunoSEQ multiplex PCR, while the TCRdb copy is restricted to in-frame clones and leaves out a portion. The sample carries over 150,000 clones, 70% to 80% recorded once. The entry originates in a study of cytomegalovirus exposure and HLA in healthy donors. Study-wide results and caveats: In an earlier analysis, most TCR beta V segments were productive about 87% or about 30% of the time. In a later analysis, a genetic analysis reported fewer productive-TCR N-insertions in an Asian-associated ancestry cluster than the cohort average.

Source material: PBMCs. The TCR originated in a man younger than 40 in good health and CMV-seronegative. This chain joins TRBV5-5 and TRBJ1-2; D might be TRBD1 (5 bases). The CDR3 DNA reads TGTGCCAGCAGCTTGGGGGCAGGGCTCACTAACTATGGCTACCCCTTC. Residues: CASSLGAGLTNYGYPF.